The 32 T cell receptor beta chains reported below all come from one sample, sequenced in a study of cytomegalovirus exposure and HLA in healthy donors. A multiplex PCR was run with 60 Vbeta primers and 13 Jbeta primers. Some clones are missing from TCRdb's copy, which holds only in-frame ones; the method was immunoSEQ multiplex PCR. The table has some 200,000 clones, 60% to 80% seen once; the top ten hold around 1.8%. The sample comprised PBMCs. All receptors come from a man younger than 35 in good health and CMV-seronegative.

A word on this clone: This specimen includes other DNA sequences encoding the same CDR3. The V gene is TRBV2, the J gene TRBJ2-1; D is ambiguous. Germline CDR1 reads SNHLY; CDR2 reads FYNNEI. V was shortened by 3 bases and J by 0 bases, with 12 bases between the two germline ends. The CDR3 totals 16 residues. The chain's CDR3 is CASSEVIEASYNEQFF. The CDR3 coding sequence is TGTGCCAGCAGTGAGGTAATAGAGGCCTCCTACAATGAGCAGTTCTTC.

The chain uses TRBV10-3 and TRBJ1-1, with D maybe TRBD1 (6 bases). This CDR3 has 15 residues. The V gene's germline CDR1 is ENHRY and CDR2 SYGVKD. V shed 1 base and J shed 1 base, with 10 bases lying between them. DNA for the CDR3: TGTGCCATCAGTGAGTTCCAGGGGCCGAACACTGAAGCTTTCTTT. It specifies CAISEFQGPNTEAFF.

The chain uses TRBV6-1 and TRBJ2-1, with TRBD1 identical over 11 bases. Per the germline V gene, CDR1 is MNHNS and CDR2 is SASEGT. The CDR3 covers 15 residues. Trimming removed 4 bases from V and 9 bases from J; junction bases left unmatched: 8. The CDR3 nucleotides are TGTGCCAGCAGTGGCCGGACAGGGGGCTGGATTGAGCAGTTCTTC. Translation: CASSGRTGGWIEQFF.

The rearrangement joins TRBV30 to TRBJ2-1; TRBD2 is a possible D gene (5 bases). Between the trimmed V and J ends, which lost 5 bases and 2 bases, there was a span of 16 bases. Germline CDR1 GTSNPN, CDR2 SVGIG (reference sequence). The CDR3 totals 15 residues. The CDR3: CAWSSLRDTYNEQFF. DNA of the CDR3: TGTGCCTGGTCCTCTCTCCGGGATACCTACAATGAGCAGTTCTTC.

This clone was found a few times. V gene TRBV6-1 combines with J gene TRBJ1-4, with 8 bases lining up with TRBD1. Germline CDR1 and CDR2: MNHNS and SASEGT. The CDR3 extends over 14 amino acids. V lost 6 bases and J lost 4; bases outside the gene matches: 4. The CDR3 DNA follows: TGTGCCAGCAGGACAGGGGACGGTAATGAAAAACTGTTTTTT. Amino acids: CASRTGDGNEKLFF.

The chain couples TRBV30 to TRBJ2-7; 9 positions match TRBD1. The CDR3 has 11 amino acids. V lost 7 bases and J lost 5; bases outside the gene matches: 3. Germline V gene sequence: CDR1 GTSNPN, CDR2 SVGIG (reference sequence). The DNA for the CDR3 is TGTGCCTACGGACAGGGGAACGAGCAGTACTTC. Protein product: CAYGQGNEQYF.

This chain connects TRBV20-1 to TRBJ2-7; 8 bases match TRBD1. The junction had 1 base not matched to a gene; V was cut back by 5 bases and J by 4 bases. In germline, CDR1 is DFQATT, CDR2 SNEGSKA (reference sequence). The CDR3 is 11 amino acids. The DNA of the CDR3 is TGCAGTGCTCGGACAGGGTACGAGCAGTACTTC. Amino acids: CSARTGYEQYF.

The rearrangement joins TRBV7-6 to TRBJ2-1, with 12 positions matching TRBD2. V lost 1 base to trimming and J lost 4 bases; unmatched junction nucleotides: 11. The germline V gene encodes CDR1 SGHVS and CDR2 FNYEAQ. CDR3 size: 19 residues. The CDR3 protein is CASSLGLAGGLSAYNEQFF. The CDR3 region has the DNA TGTGCCAGCAGCTTAGGGCTAGCGGGAGGGTTAAGTGCGTACAATGAGCAGTTCTTC.

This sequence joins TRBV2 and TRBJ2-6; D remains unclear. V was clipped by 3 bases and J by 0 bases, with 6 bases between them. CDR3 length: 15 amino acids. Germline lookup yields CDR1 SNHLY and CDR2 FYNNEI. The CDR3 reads CASSDPNSGANVLTF. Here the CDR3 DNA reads TGTGCCAGCAGTGACCCTAACTCTGGGGCCAACGTCCTGACTTTC.

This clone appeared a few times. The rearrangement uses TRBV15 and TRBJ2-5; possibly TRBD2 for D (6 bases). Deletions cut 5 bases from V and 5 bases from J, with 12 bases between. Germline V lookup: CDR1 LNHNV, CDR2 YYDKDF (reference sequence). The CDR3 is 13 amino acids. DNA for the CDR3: TGTGCCACCAGCCCCCGAGGGAGGGAGACCCAGTACTTC. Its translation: CATSPRGRETQYF.

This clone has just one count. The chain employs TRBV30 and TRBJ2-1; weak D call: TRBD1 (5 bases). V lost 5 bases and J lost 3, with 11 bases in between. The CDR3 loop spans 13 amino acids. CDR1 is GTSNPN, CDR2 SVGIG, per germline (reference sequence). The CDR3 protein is CAWAWGSYNEQFF. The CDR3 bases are TGTGCCTGGGCCTGGGGCAGCTACAATGAGCAGTTCTTC.

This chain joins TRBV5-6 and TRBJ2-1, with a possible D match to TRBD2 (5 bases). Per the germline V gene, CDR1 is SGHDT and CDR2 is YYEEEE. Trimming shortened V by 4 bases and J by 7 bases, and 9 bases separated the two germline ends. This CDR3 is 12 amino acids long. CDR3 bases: TGTGCCAGCAGCCAAGGGAGTAATGAGCAGTTCTTC. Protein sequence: CASSQGSNEQFF.

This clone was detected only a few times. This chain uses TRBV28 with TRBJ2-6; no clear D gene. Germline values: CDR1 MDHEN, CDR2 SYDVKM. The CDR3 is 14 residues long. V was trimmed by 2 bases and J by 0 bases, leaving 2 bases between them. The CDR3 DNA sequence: TGTGCCAGCAGTTTACTCTCTGGGGCCAACGTCCTGACTTTC. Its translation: CASSLLSGANVLTF.

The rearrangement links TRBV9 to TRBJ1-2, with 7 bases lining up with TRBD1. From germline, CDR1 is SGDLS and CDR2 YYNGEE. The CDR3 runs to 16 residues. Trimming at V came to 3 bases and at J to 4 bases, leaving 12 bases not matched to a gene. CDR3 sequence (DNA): TGTGCCAGCAGCGCCGACAGGGTTCGATTAGGCTATGGCTACACCTTC. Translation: CASSADRVRLGYGYTF.

The CDR3 DNA reads TGCGCCAGCAGCTTAGAACCACCCGGGACTTCAACCAATGAGCAGTTCTTC. This codes for CASSLEPPGTSTNEQFF. The chain combines TRBV5-1 with TRBJ2-1; the D gene is possibly TRBD2 (6 bases). The CDR3 length is 17 residues. V dropped 2 bases and J dropped 6 bases, with 21 bases sitting between them. Per germline, CDR1 SGHRS and CDR2 YFSETQ.

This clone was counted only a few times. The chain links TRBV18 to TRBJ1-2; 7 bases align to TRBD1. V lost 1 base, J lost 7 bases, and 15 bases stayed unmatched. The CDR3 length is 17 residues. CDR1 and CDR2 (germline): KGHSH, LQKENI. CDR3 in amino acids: CASSPLSNRDSEGGYTF. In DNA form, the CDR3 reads TGTGCCAGCTCACCACTTTCAAACCGGGACAGCGAAGGTGGCTACACCTTC.

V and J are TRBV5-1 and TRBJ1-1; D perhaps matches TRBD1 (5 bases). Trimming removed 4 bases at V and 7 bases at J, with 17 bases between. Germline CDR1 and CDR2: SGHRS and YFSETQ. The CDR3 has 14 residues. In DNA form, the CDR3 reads TGCGCCAGCAGCGACAATCCCGCGGGGGGTGAAGCTTTCTTT. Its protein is CASSDNPAGGEAFF.

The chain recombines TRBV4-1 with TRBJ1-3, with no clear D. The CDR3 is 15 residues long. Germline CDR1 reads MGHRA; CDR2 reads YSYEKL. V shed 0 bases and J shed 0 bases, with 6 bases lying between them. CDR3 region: CASSQDYISGNTIYF. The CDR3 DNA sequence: TGCGCCAGCAGCCAAGATTATATCTCTGGAAACACCATATATTTT.

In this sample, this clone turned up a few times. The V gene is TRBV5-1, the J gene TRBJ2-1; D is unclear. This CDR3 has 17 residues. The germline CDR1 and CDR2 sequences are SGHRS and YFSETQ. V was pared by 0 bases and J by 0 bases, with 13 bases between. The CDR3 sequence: CASSLEEVASSYNEQFF. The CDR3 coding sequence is TGCGCCAGCAGCTTGGAAGAGGTGGCTAGCTCCTACAATGAGCAGTTCTTC.

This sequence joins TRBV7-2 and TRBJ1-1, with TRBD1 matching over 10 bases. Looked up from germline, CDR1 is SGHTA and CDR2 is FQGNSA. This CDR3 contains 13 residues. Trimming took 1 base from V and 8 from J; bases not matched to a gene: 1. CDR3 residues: CASSLGGQGEAFF. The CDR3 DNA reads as TGTGCCAGCAGCTTAGGGGGACAGGGGGAAGCTTTCTTT. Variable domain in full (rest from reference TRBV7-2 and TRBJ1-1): GAGVSQSPSNKVTEKGKDVELRCDPISGHTALYWYRQSLGQGLEFLIYFQGNSAPDKSGLPSDRFSAERTGGSVSTLTIQRTQQEDSAVYLCASSLGGQGEAFFGQGTRLTVV.

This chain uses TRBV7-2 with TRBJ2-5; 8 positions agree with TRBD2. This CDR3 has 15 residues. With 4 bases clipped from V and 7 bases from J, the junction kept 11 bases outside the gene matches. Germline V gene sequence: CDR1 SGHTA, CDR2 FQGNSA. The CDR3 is CASSSSGGIERTQYF. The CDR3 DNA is TGTGCCAGCAGCTCGAGCGGGGGTATCGAGAGGACCCAGTACTTC.

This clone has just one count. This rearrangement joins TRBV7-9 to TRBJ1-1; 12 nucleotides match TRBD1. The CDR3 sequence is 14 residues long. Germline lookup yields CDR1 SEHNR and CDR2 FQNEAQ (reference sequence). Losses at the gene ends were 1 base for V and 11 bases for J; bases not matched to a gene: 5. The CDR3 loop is CASSLEGTGGRAFF. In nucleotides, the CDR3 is TGTGCCAGCAGCTTAGAAGGGACAGGGGGCCGTGCTTTCTTT.

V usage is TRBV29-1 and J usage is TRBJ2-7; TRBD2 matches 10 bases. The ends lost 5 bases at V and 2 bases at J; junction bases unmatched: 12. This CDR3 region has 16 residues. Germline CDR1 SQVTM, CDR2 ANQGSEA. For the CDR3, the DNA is TGCAGCGTTTCCCCCCAGACTAGCGGGCCGACCTACGAGCAGTACTTC. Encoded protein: CSVSPQTSGPTYEQYF.

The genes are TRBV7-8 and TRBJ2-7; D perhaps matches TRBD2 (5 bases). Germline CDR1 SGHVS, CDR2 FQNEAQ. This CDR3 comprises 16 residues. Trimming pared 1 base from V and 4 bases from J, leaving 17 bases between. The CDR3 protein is CASSLVPSPGDYEQYF. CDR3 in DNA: TGTGCCAGCAGCTTAGTCCCCAGCCCCGGGGATTACGAGCAGTACTTC.

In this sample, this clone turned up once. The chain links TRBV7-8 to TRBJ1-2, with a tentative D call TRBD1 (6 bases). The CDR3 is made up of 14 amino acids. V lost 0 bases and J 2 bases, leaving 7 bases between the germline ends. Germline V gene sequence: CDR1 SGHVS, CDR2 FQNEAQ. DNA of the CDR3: TGTGCCAGCAGCTTAGCAGGACAGAACTATGGCTACACCTTC. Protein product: CASSLAGQNYGYTF.

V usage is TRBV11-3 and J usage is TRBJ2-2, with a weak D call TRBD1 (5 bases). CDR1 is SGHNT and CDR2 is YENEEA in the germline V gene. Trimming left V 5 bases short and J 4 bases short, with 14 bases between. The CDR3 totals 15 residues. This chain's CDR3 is CASSPYPGFTGELFF. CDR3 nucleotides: TGTGCCAGCAGCCCCTATCCAGGGTTCACCGGGGAGCTGTTTTTT.

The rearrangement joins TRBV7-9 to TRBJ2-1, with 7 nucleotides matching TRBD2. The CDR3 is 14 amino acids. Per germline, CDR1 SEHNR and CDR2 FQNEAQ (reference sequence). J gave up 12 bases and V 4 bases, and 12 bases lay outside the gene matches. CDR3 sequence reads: CASSSLGPGGRQFF. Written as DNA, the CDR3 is TGTGCCAGCAGCTCCCTTGGTCCGGGAGGCCGGCAGTTCTTC. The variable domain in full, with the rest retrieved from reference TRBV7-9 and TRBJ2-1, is DTGVSQNPRHKITKRGQNVTFRCDPISEHNRLYWYRQTLGQGPEFLTYFQNEAQLEKSRLLSDRFSAERPKGSFSTLEIQRTEQGDSAMYLCASSSLGPGGRQFFGPGTRLTVL.

The CDR3 spells CAWSVRLTSGSSSTDTQYF. The CDR3 DNA reads as TGTGCCTGGAGTGTACGGTTGACTAGCGGGAGCTCTAGCACAGATACGCAGTATTTT. The gene calls are TRBV30 and TRBJ2-3; 12 bases match TRBD2. Per germline, CDR1 GTSNPN and CDR2 SVGIG (reference sequence). The trim removed 0 bases at V and 0 bases at J, leaving 10 bases unmatched. The CDR3 loop spans 19 amino acids.

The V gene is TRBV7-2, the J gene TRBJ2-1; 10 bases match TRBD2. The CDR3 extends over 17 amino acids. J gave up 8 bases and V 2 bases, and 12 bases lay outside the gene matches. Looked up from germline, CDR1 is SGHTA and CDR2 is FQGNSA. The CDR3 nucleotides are TGTGCCAGCAGCTTATCGTCTAGCGGGAGTCACGGGGATGAGCAGTTCTTC. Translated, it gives CASSLSSSGSHGDEQFF.

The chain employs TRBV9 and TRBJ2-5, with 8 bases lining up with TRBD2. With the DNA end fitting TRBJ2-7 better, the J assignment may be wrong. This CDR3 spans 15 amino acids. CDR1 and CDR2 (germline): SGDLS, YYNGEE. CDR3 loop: CASSVDTSGSYEQYF. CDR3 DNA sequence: TGTGCCAGCAGCGTAGACACTAGCGGCTCCTACGAGCAGTACTTC.

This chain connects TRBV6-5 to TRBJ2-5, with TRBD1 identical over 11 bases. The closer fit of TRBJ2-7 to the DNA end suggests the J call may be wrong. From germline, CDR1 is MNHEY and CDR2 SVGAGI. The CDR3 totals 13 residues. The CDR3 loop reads CATYGTGGLEQYF. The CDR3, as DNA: TGTGCCACCTACGGGACAGGGGGGCTCGAGCAGTACTTC.

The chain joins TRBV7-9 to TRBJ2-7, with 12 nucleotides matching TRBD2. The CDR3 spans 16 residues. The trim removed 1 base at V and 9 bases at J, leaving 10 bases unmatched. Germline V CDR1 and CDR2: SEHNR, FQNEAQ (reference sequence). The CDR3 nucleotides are TGTGCCAGCAGCTTAGATACTAGCGGGGGGTACAAGGGGCAGTACTTC. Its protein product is CASSLDTSGGYKGQYF.